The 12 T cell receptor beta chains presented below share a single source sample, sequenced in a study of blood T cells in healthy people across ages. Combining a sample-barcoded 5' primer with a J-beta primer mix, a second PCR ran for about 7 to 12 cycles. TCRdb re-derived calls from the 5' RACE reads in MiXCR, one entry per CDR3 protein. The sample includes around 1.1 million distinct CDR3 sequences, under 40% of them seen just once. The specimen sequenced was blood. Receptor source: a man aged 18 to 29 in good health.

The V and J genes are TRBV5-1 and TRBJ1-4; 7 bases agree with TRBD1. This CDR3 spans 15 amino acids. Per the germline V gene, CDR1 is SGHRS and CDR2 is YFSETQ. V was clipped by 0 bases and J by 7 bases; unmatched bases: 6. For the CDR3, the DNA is TGCGCCAGCAGCTTGGTAGGACAGGAGGGTGAAAAACTGTTTTTT. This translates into CASSLVGQEGEKLFF.

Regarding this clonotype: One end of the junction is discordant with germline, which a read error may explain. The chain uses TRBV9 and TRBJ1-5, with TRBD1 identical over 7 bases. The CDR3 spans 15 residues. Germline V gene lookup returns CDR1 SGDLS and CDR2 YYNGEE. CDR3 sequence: CASSVEGGVNQPRHF. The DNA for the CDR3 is TGTGCCAGCAGCGTAGAAGGGGGCGTGAATCAGCCCCGGCATTTT. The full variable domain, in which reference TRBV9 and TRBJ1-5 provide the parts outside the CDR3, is DSGVTQTPKHLITATGQRVTLRCSPRSGDLSVYWYQQSLDQGLQFLIQYYNGEERAKGNILERFSAQQFPDLHSELNLSSLELGDSALYFCASSVEGGVNQPRHFGDGTRLSIL.

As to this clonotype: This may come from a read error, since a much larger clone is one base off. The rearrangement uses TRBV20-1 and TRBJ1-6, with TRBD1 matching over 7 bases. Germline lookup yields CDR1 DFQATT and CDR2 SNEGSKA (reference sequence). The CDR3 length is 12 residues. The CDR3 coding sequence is TGCAGTGCTTGGACAGGAGGTGATCCCCCCCACTTT. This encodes CSAWTGGDPPHF.

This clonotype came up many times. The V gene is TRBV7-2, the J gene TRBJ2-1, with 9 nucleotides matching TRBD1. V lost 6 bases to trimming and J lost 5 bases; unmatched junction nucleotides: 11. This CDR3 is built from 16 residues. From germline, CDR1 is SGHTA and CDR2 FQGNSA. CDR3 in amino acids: CASSRTGGAENNEQFF. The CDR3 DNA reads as TGTGCCAGCAGTCGAACAGGGGGCGCAGAAAACAATGAGCAGTTCTTC.

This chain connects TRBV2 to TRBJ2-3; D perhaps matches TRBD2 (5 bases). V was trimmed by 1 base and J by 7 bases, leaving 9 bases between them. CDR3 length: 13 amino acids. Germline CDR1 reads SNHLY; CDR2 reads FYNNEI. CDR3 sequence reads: CASSEGERYTQYF. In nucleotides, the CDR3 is TGTGCCAGCAGTGAAGGGGAGAGATATACGCAGTATTTT.

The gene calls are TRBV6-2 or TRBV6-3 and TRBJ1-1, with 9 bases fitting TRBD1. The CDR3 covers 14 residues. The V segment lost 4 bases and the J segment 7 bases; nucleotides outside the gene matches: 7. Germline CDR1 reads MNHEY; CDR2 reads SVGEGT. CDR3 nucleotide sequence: TGTGCCAGCAGTTCACAGGGGGCGCCGGGTGAAGCTTTCTTT. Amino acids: CASSSQGAPGEAFF.

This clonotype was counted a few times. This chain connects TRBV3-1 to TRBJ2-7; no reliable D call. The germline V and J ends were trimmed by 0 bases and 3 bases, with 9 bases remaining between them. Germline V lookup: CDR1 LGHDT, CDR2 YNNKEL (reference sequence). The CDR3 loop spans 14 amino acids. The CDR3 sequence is CASSQDPEIYEQYF. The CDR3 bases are TGTGCCAGCAGCCAAGATCCGGAAATCTACGAGCAGTACTTC.

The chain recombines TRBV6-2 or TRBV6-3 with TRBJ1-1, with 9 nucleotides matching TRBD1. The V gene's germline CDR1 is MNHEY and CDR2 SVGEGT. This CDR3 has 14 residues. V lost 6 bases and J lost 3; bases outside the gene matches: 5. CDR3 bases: TGTGCCAGCAGGAGGGACAGGGATCACACTGAAGCTTTCTTT. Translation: CASRRDRDHTEAFF.

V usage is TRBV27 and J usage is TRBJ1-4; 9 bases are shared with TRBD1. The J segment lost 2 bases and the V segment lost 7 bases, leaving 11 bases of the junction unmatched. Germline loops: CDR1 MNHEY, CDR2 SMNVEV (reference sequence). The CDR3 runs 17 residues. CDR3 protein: CASNPGQGWMTNEKLFF. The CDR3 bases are TGTGCCAGCAACCCGGGACAGGGTTGGATGACTAATGAAAAACTGTTTTTT.

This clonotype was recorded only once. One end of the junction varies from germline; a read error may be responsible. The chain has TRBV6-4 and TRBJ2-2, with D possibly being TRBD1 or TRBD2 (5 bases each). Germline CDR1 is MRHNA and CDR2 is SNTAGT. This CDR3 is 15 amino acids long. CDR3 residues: CANSVDPGGTGELFF. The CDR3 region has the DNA TGTGCCAACAGTGTCGACCCTGGGGGCACCGGGGAGCTGTTTTTT.

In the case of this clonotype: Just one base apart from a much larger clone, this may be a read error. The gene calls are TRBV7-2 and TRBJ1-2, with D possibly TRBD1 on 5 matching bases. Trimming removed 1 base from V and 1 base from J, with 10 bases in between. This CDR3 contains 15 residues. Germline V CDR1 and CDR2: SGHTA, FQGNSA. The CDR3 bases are TGTGCCAGCAGCTTAGAGGGCAGGGTTAACTATGGCTACACCTTC. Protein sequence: CASSLEGRVNYGYTF.

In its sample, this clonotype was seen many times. The CDR3 loop reads CASSLELTVYTF. The CDR3 region has the DNA TGTGCCAGCAGCTTAGAACTCACGGTCTACACCTTC. The chain uses TRBV7-2 and TRBJ1-2; no clear D. CDR1 SGHTA and CDR2 FQGNSA come from the germline V gene. The CDR3 runs 12 residues. The V and J ends lost 1 base and 10 bases respectively, with 10 bases between them.